This T cell receptor beta chain is from a study of blood T cells in healthy people across ages (dated by TCRdb to 2015 to 2017). For context, the study as a whole: In model experiments, template switching captured about one uniquely barcoded TCR beta cDNA molecule for every two T cells. To track age-related changes in TCR beta repertoire diversity, the study relied on deep sequencing normalized with unique cDNA molecular identifiers. The donors were split into four age groups: young (average around 16 years), middle-aged (39), aged (about 56) and long-lived (roughly 80). To avoid experimental bias, donors of different ages were spread randomly across the sequencing lanes. The study analyzed two additional independent replicas of 1 million unique cDNA reads from the same blood draw for two donors, one aged 18 to 29 and one aged 80 or older. General study outcomes and caveats: Since profiling was done on bulk unsorted PBMCs, naive and antigen-experienced compartments could not be conclusively compared. The percentage of naive T cells measured by flow cytometry correlated strongly with observed TCR beta diversity. Total diversity estimates from one million sequenced T cells were considered lower bounds and underestimates. Compared with the aged group, the long-lived group had more naive CD4+ T cells, fewer expanded clones and increased TCR diversity, a pattern suggesting age selection. Donor CMV infection status was unknown, potentially confounding age-related changes in expanded clonotypes. Observed TCR beta diversity per million T cells fell roughly linearly with age, and a significant reduction was already apparent by age around 44.

The protocol used for the library was 5' RACE. Sequencing took place on an Illumina HiSeq 2500. A second PCR of about 7 to 12 cycles was run with a J-beta primer mix and a sample-barcoded 5' primer. Each TCR beta cDNA molecule received a unique molecular identifier from a template-switch 5' adaptor carrying 12 random nucleotides. At least 2.5 million CDR3-containing paired-end reads were obtained from each sample. First-strand cDNA was synthesized from all RNA with the Mint cDNA synthesis kit, primed by a TRBC-specific oligonucleotide. Following uracil-DNA glycosylase treatment, all cDNA underwent a first 18-cycle PCR with the universal primers M1SS and BC2_uni_R. As for the authors' bioinformatics: For normalization, 1 million high-quality reads were randomly selected from each sample, with every read carrying a distinct molecular identifier. Instead of being binned into consensus sequences, reads with shared molecular identifiers were discarded. MiTCR, run with a Q25 quality threshold and the strictest error-elimination algorithm, handled CDR3 identification, clonotype clustering and error correction. A nonparametric unseen species model using Euler transformation provided a lower-bound estimate of total TCR beta diversity. In-frame beta chains were kept once TCRdb had trimmed the public reads at Q25 with fastp and called clones with MiXCR. Each entry merges the rows of one CDR3 protein and shows their most common DNA and genes. The V and J calls were not made by the authors but by TCRdb's processing. This sample lists about 730,000 distinct CDR3 sequences; roughly two fifths were detected once. Under 25% of the sample lies in the top ten.

The approximately 39 donors, aged about 6 to 95 years, were systemically healthy Caucasian individuals from Russia. Each donor gave 8 to 10 milliliters of peripheral blood, collected into EDTA-treated Vacutainer tubes. PBMCs were isolated by Ficoll-Paque density-gradient centrifugation, with at least 6 million obtained per sample. Trizol reagent was used to extract total RNA from the PBMCs, yielding at least 5.5 micrograms per sample. The percentages of naive CD45RAhigh/CD27high T cells were determined by flow cytometry on a PBMC aliquot from every donor. This clonotype was seen more than once but under ten times. The clone's antigen remains unknown. No base quality information exists; no much larger clone differs at one position. This clonotype was sampled from a woman aged 55-70 years in good health. Sequencing input: blood.

The CDR3 protein: CSARGRTNEQFF. The nucleotide sequence is given as TGCAGTGCTAGGGGACGAACCAATGAGCAGTTCTTC. Here the chain combines TRBV20-1 and TRBJ2-1; the D gene may be TRBD1 or TRBD2, since each aligns over 5 bases. Per the germline V gene (reference sequence), DFQATT is the CDR1 and SNEGSKA is the CDR2. Trimming costs V 3 bases and J 6 bases, and their ends lie 9 bases apart. The CDR3 goes from the cysteine to the phenylalanine over 12 residues. Kept here is only the CDR3 DNA, which spans 36 bases and is read in frame from base 1.